This TCR beta chain was found in a study of STAT3 mutations in large granular lymphocyte leukemia. Across the study: 40% of treated T-LGLL patients showed hematologic response to immunosuppression.

This table comes from immunoSEQ multiplex PCR, and its TCRdb copy is limited to in-frame clones, with some not included. The data contain 9,400 or so clones, 70% to 90% of them singletons. V shed 6 bases, J shed 6 bases, and the junction held 11 bases outside the gene matches. Germline CDR1 SGHTA, CDR2 FQGNSA. This CDR3 region has 15 residues. A note on this clone: Its antigen is undetermined.

Findings and limits, study-wide: After therapy, 6 of 18 patients switched clonotypes, all new clones STAT3 wild type. Clonal expansion was inferred from samples taken at other timepoints. Differing intervals and regimens complicate linking therapy response to clone burden. In T-cell large granular lymphocyte leukemia, about half of patients showed multiple immunodominant subclonotypes.

Sequencing used peripheral blood mononuclear cells. This chain links TRBV7-2 with TRBJ1-1; 9 positions match TRBD1. The TCR sequence derives from an elderly man with T-cell large granular lymphocyte leukemia. Some clones in this sample may be carry-over from other donors' samples. CDR3 loop: CASRPLQGAYAEAFF. In DNA, the CDR3 is TGTGCCAGCAGACCTTTACAGGGGGCTTACGCTGAAGCTTTCTTT.